The 2 T cell receptor beta chains presented below share a single source sample, sequenced in a study of cytomegalovirus exposure and HLA in healthy donors. PCR amplification relied on 60 Vbeta primers (plus 13 Jbeta primers). Sequencing used immunoSEQ multiplex PCR; TCRdb keeps in-frame clones, though not all of them. The sample yields some 210,000 clones, around 81% seen once. Input material: PBMCs. The receptors here all came from a woman aged 45 to 65 in good health and CMV-seropositive.

The chain is built from TRBV9 and TRBJ1-6; a weak D match, TRBD1 (5 bases). Germline V gene data show CDR1 as SGDLS and CDR2 as YYNGEE. V shed 5 bases and J shed 6 bases, with 9 bases lying between them. The CDR3 is made up of 13 amino acids. The CDR3 DNA is TGTGCCAGCAGAGGGGTTGGTAATTCACCCCTCCACTTT. Its protein product is CASRGVGNSPLHF.

The chain links TRBV5-1 to TRBJ2-7; the match to TRBD2 covers 8 bases. The CDR3 totals 14 residues. The ends lost 6 bases at V and 7 bases at J; junction bases unmatched: 12. Germline CDR1 SGHRS, CDR2 YFSETQ. The CDR3 coding sequence is TGCGCCAGCAACCCGGGGGGGGGAGCCCAGGAGCAGTACTTC. It translates to CASNPGGGAQEQYF.